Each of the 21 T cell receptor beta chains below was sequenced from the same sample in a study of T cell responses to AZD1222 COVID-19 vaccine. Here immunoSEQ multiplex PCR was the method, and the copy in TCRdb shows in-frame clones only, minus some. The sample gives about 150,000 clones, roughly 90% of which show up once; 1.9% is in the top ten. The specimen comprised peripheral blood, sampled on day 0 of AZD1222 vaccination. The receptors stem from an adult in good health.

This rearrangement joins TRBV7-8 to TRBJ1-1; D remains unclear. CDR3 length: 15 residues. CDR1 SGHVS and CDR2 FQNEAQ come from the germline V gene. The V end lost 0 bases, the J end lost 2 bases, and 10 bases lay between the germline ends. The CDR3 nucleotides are TGTGCCAGCAGCTTAGCGGCGACGATCAACACTGAAGCTTTCTTT. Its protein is CASSLAATINTEAFF.

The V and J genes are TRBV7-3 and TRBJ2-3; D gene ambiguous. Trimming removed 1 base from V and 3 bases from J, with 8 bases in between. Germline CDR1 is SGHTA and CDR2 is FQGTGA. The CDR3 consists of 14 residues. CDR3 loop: CASSLRAETDTQYF. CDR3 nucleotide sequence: TGTGCCAGCAGCTTAAGGGCGGAAACAGATACGCAGTATTTT.

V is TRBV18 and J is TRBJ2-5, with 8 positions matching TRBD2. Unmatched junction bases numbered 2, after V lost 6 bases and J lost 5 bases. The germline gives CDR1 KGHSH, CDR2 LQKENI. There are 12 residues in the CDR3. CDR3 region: CASSVAGETQYF. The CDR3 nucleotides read TGTGCCAGCTCGGTAGCGGGGGAGACCCAGTACTTC.

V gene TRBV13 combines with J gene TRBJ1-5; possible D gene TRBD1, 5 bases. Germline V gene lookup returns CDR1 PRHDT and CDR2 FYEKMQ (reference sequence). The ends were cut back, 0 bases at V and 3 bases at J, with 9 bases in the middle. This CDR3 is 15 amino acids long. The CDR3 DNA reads TGTGCCAGCAGCTTAGGGGGGACCTACAATCAGCCCCAGCATTTT. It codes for CASSLGGTYNQPQHF.

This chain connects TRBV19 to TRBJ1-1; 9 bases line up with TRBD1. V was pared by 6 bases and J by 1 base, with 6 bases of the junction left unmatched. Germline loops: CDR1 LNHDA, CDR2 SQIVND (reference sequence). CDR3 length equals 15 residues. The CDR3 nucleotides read TGTGCCAGTAGGGTACAGGGGGCGAAGAACACTGAAGCTTTCTTT. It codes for CASRVQGAKNTEAFF.

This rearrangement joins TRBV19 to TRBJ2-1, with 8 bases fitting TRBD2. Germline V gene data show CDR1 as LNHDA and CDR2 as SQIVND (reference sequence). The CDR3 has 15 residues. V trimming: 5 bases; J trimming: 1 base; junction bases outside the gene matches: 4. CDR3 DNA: TGTGCCAGTAGTCCCCTAGCGGGTTCCTACAATGAGCAGTTCTTC. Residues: CASSPLAGSYNEQFF.

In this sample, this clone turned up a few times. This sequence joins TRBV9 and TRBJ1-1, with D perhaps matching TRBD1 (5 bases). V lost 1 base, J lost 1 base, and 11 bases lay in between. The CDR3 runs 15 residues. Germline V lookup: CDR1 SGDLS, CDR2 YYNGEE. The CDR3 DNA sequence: TGTGCCAGCAGCGTAATGGGGAGGGGGAACACTGAAGCTTTCTTT. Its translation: CASSVMGRGNTEAFF.

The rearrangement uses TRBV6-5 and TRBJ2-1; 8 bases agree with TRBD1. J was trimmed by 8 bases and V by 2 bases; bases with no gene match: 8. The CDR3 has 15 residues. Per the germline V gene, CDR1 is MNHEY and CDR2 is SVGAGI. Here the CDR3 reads CASSYEGRGRDEQFF. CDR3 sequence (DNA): TGTGCCAGCAGTTACGAGGGCAGGGGGCGGGATGAGCAGTTCTTC.

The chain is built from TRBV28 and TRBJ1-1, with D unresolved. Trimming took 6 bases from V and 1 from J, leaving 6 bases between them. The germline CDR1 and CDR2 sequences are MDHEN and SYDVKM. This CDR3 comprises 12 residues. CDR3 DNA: TGTGCCAGCAGAGGCCAGAACACTGAAGCTTTCTTT. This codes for CASRGQNTEAFF.

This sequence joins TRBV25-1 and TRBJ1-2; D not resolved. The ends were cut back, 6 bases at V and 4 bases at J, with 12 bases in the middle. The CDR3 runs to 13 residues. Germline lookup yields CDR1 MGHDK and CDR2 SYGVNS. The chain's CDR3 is CASRGRVGYGYTF. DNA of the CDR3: TGTGCCAGCAGGGGGAGGGTGGGCTATGGCTACACCTTC.

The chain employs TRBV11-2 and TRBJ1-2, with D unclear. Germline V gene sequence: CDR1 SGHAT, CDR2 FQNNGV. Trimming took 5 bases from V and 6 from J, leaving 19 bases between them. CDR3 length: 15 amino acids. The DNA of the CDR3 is TGTGCCAGCAGCCCCTCTGCGGGGAACCTCCATGGCTACACCTTC. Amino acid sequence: CASSPSAGNLHGYTF.

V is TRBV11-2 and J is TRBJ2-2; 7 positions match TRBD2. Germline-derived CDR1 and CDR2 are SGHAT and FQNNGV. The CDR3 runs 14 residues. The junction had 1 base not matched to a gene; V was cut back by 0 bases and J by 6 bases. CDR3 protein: CASSLDRGAGELFF. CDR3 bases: TGTGCCAGCAGCTTAGATCGGGGGGCCGGGGAGCTGTTTTTT.

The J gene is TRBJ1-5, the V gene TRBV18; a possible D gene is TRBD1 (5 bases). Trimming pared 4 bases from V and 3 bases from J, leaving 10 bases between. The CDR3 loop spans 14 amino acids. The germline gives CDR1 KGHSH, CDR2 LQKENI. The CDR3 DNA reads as TGTGCCAGCTCACTGGCAGGGTCCAATCAGCCCCAGCATTTT. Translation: CASSLAGSNQPQHF.

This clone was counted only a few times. CDR3 region: CARSSGLRSSYEQYF. CDR3 DNA: TGTGCCAGAAGCTCGGGACTGAGGAGCTCCTACGAGCAGTACTTC. The rearrangement joins TRBV5-3 to TRBJ2-7; weak D call: TRBD2 (6 bases). TRBV5-3 is an open reading frame whose function is uncertain. The CDR3 runs to 15 residues. Between the trimmed V and J ends, which lost 3 bases and 0 bases, there was a span of 13 bases.

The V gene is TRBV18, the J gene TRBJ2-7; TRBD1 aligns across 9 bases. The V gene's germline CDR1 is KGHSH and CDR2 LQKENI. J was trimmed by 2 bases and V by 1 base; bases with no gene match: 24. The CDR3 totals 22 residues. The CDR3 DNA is TGTGCCAGCTCACCACGGACAGAATGGGGCCCTACCGGGACAGGGACCCCCTACGAGCAGTACTTC. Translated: CASSPRTEWGPTGTGTPYEQYF.

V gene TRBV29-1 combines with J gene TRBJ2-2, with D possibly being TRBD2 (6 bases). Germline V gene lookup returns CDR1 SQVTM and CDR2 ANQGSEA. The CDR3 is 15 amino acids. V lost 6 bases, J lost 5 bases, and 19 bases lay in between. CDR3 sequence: CSVPGPGRRTGELFF. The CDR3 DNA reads TGCAGCGTCCCCGGTCCGGGGAGGCGGACCGGGGAGCTGTTTTTT.

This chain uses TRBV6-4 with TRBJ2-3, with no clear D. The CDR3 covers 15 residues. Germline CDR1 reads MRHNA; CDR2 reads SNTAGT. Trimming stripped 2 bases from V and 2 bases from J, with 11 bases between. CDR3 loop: CASSDGVGNTDTQYF. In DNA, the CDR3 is TGTGCCAGCAGTGACGGAGTAGGGAACACAGATACGCAGTATTTT.

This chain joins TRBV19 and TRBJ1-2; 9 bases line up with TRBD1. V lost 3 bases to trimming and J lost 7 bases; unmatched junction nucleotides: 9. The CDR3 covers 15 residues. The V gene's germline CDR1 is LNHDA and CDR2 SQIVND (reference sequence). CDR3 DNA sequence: TGTGCCAGTAGTATGAGGGACAGGGAGATCGGTGGCTACACCTTC. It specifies CASSMRDREIGGYTF.

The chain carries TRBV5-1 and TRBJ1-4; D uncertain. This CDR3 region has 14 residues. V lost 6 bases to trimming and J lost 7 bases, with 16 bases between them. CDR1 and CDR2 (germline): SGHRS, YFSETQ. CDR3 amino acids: CASTLDIGSEKLFF. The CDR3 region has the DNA TGCGCCAGCACCCTCGATATCGGGAGTGAAAAACTGTTTTTT.

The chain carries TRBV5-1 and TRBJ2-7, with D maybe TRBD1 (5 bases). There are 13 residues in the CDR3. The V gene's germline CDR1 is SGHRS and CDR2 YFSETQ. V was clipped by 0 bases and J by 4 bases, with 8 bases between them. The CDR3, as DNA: TGCGCCAGCAGCTTGGACGACAGTTACGAGCAGTACTTC. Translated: CASSLDDSYEQYF.

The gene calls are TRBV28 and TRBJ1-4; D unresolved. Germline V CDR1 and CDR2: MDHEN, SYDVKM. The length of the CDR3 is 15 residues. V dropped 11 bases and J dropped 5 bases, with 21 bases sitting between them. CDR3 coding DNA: TGTGCCGCTGGAAGCTTCTCGGGCGCGAATGAAAAACTGTTTTTT. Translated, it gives CAAGSFSGANEKLFF. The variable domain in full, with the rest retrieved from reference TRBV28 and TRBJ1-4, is DVKVTQSSRYLVKRTGEKVFLECVQDMDHENMFWYRQDPGLGLRLIYFSYDVKMKEKGDIPEGYSVSREKKERFSLILESASTNQTSMYLCAAGSFSGANEKLFFGSGTQLSVL.